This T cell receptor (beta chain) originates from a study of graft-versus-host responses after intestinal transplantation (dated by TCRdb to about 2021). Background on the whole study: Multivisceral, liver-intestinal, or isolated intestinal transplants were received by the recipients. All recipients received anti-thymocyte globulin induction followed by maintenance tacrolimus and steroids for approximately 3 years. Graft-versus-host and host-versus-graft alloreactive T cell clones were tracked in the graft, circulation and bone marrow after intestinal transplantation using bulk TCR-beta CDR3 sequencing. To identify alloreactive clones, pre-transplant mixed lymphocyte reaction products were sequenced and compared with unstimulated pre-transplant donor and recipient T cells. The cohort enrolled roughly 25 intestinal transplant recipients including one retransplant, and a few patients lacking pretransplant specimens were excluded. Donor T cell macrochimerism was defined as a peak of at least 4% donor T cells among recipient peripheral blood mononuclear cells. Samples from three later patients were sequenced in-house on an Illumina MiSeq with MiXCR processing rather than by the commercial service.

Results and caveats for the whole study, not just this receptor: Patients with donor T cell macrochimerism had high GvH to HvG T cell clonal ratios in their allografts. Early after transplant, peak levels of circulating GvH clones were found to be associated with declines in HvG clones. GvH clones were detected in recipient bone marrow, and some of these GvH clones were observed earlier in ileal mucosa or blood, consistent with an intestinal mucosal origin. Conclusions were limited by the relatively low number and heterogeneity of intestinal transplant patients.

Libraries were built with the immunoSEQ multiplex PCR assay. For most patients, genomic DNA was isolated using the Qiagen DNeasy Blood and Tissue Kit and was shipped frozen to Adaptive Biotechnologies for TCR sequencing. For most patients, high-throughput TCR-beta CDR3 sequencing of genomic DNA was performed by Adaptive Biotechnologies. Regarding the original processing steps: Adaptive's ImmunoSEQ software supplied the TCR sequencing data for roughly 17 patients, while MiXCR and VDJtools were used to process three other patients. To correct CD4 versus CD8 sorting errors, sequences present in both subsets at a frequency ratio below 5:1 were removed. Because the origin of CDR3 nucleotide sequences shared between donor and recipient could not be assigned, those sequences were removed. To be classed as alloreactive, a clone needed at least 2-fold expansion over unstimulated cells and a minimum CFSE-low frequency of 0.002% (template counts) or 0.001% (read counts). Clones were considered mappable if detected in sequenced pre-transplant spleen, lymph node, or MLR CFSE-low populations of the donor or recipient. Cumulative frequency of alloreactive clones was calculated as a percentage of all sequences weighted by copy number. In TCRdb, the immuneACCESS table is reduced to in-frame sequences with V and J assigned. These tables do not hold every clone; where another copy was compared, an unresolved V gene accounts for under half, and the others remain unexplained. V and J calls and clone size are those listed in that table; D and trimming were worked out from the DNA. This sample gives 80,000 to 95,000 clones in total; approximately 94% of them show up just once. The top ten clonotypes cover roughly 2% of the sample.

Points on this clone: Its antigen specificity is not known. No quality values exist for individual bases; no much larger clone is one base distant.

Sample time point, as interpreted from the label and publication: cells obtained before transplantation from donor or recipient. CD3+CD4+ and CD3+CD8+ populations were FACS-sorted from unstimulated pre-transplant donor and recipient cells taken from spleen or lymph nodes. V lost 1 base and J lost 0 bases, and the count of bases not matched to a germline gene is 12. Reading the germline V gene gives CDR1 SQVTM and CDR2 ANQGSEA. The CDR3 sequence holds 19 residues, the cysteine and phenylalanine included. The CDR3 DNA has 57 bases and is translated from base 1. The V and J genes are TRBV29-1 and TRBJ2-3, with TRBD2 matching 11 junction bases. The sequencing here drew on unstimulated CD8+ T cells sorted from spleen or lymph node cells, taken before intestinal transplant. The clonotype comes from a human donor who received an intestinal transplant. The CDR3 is CSVEGASGGPYQSTDTQYF. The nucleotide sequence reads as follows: TGCAGCGTTGAAGGCGCTAGCGGGGGGCCCTACCAAAGCACAGATACGCAGTATTTT.